One and the same sample provided the 10 T cell receptor beta chains below, sequenced in a study of blood T cell repertoires in COVID-19. The assay was immunoSEQ multiplex PCR, and TCRdb's table has in-frame clones only and misses some. This table has roughly 200,000 clones, roughly 90% appearing once. The specimen was peripheral blood. The receptors originated from a man aged 18 to 35 with active or convalescent COVID-19.

V gene TRBV11-2 combines with J gene TRBJ2-7, with 8 bases matching TRBD2. The germline V gene has CDR1 SGHAT and CDR2 FQNNGV. V trimming: 3 bases; J trimming: 2 bases; junction bases outside the gene matches: 3. The CDR3 consists of 14 residues. CDR3: CASSFSAGAYEQYF. In DNA form, the CDR3 reads TGTGCCAGCAGCTTTTCAGCGGGGGCCTACGAGCAGTACTTC.

The CDR3 nucleotides are TGTGCCAGCAGCCAAGGGGAGTTTTACTATGGCTACACCTTC. Protein sequence: CASSQGEFYYGYTF. The rearrangement links TRBV14 to TRBJ1-2; D is unclear. Germline values: CDR1 SGHDN, CDR2 FVKESK. The CDR3 spans 14 residues. V lost 1 base, J lost 3 bases, and 9 bases lay in between.

The chain recombines TRBV6-2 or TRBV6-3 with TRBJ2-2, with D tentatively TRBD2 (5 bases). Germline assignment: CDR1 MNHEY and CDR2 SVGEGT. V dropped 5 bases and J dropped 4 bases, with 11 bases sitting between them. The CDR3 length is 14 residues. The CDR3 reads CASSRTSPTGELFF. As DNA, the CDR3 is TGTGCCAGCAGTCGTACTAGTCCCACCGGGGAGCTGTTTTTT.

The J gene is TRBJ1-3, the V gene TRBV11-3; D is unclear. V was pared by 5 bases and J by 0 bases, with 8 bases between. The CDR3 length is 14 residues. The germline V gene encodes CDR1 SGHNT and CDR2 YENEEA. Here the CDR3 reads CASSARDSGNTIYF. In DNA, the CDR3 is TGTGCCAGCAGCGCTCGAGACTCTGGAAACACCATATATTTT.

V is TRBV15 and J is TRBJ1-1, with a weak D call TRBD1 (5 bases). Germline V gives CDR1 LNHNV, CDR2 YYDKDF (reference sequence). The CDR3 consists of 15 residues. Trimming shortened V by 1 base and J by 3 bases, and 12 bases separated the two germline ends. CDR3 protein: CATSRAQGGYTEAFF. The CDR3 bases are TGTGCCACCAGCAGAGCTCAGGGAGGGTACACTGAAGCTTTCTTT.

The CDR3 is CASSDVRQGSYGYTF. In DNA form, the CDR3 reads TGTGCCAGCAGTGACGTCCGGCAGGGCAGTTATGGCTACACCTTC. V gene TRBV6-1 combines with J gene TRBJ1-2; D is possibly TRBD1 (5 bases). Looked up from germline, CDR1 is MNHNS and CDR2 is SASEGT. V was shortened by 3 bases and J by 5 bases, with 16 bases between the two germline ends. This CDR3 is 15 amino acids long.

V usage is TRBV2 and J usage is TRBJ1-4, with D unresolved. CDR1 SNHLY and CDR2 FYNNEI come from the germline V gene. V dropped 7 bases and J dropped 5 bases, with 11 bases sitting between them. The CDR3 is 13 amino acids. The CDR3, as DNA: TGTGCCAGCATGGTGGAGCTAAATGAAAAACTGTTTTTT. The encoded protein is CASMVELNEKLFF.

J is TRBJ1-1 and V is TRBV4-3; D not resolved. V lost 1 base to trimming and J lost 3 bases, with 12 bases between them. The CDR3 is 15 amino acids. The V gene's germline CDR1 is LGHNA and CDR2 YSLEER. The CDR3 protein is CASSQGVLADTEAFF. CDR3 bases: TGCGCCAGCAGCCAAGGCGTTCTAGCGGACACTGAAGCTTTCTTT.

The V call is TRBV5-1, the J call TRBJ2-1; 7 nucleotides agree with TRBD1. The J segment lost 6 bases and the V segment lost 4 bases, leaving 13 bases of the junction unmatched. Germline lookup yields CDR1 SGHRS and CDR2 YFSETQ. The length of the CDR3 is 16 residues. DNA of the CDR3: TGCGCCAGCAGCCTCCACACCGGGACAGATGGCAATGAGCAGTTCTTC. Translation: CASSLHTGTDGNEQFF.

V and J are TRBV19 and TRBJ2-1, with TRBD2 as a possible D gene (6 bases). The CDR3 loop spans 14 amino acids. Germline CDR1 reads LNHDA; CDR2 reads SQIVND (reference sequence). V was shortened by 5 bases and J by 4 bases, with 12 bases between the two germline ends. CDR3 sequence (DNA): TGTGCCAGTAGTTGGGCTAGCGCTTACAATGAGCAGTTCTTC. This codes for CASSWASAYNEQFF.